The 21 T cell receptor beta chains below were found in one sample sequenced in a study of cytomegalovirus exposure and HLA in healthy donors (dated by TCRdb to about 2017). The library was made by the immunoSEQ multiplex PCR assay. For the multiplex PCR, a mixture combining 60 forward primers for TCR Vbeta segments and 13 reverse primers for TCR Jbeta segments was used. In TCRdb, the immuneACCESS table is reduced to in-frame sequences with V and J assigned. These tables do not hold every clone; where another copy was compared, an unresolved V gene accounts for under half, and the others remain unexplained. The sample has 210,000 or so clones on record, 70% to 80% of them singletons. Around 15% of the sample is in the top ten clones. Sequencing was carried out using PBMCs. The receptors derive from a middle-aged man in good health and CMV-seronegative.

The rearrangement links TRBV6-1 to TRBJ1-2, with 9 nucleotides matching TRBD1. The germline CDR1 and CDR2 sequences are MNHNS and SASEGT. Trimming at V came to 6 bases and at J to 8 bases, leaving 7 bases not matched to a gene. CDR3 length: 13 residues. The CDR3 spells CASRPDRGGGYTF. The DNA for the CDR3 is TGTGCCAGCAGGCCGGACAGGGGTGGAGGCTACACCTTC.

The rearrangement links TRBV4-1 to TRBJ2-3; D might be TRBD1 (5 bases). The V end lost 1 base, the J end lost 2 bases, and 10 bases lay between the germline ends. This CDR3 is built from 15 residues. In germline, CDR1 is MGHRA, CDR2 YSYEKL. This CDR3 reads CASSQGSGYTDTQYF. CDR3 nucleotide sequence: TGCGCCAGCAGCCAAGGATCAGGGTACACAGATACGCAGTATTTT.

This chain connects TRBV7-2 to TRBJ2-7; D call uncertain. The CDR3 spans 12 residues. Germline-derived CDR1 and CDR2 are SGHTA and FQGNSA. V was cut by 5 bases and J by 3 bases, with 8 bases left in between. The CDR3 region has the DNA TGTGCCAGCAGCCCGTTTAACTACGAGCAGTACTTC. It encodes CASSPFNYEQYF.

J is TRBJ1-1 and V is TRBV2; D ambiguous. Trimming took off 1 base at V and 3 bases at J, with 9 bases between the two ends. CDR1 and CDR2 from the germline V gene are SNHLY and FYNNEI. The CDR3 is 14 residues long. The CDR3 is CASSEVGGYTEAFF. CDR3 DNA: TGTGCCAGCAGTGAAGTAGGAGGATACACTGAAGCTTTCTTT.

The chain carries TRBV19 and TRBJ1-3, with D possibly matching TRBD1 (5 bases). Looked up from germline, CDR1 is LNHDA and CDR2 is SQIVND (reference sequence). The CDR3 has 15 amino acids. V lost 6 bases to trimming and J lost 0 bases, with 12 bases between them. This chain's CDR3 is CASRETAHSGNTIYF. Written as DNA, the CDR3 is TGTGCCAGTAGAGAGACAGCTCACTCTGGAAACACCATATATTTT.

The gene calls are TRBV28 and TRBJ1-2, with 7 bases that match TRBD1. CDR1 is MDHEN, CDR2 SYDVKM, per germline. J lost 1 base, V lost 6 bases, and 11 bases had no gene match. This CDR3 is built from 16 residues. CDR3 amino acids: CASRPRRGRINYGYTF. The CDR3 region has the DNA TGTGCCAGCAGACCCCGAAGGGGGCGCATTAACTATGGCTACACCTTC.

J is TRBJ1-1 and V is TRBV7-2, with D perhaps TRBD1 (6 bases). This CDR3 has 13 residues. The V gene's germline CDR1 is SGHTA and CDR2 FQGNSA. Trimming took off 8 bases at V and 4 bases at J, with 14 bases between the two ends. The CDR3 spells CASGGGRGTEAFF. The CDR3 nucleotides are TGTGCCAGCGGGGGGGGGCGAGGCACTGAAGCTTTCTTT.

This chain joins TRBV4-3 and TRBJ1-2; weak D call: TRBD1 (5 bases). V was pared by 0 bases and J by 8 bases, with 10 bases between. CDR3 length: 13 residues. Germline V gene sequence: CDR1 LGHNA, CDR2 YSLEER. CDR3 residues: CASSQDGGVGYTF. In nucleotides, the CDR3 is TGCGCCAGCAGCCAAGACGGGGGGGTAGGCTACACCTTC.

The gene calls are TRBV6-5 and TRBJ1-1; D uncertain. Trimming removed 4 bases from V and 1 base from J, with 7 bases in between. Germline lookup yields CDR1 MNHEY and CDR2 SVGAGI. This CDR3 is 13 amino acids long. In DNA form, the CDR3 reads TGTGCCAGCAGTTTGGGCAAGAACACTGAAGCTTTCTTT. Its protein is CASSLGKNTEAFF.

The CDR3 DNA is TGCGCCAGCAGCTTGCTATCCAGGGGAGCCTACGAGCAGTACTTC. This translates into CASSLLSRGAYEQYF. The chain joins TRBV5-1 to TRBJ2-7, with a possible D match to TRBD1 (6 bases). The CDR3 contains 15 residues. V was clipped by 1 base and J by 2 bases, with 13 bases between them. The germline V gene encodes CDR1 SGHRS and CDR2 YFSETQ.

As DNA, the CDR3 is TGTGCCAGCTCACTGGGACAGGGTAACTACAATGAGCAGTTCTTC. It translates to CASSLGQGNYNEQFF. The V gene is TRBV18, the J gene TRBJ2-1, with 9 bases identical to TRBD1. The V gene's germline CDR1 is KGHSH and CDR2 LQKENI. J lost 3 bases, V lost 4 bases, and 4 bases had no gene match. This CDR3 is built from 15 residues. Full variable domain (missing parts from reference TRBV18 and TRBJ2-1): NAGVMQNPRHLVRRRGQEARLRCSPMKGHSHVYWYRQLPEEGLKFMVYLQKENIIDESGMPKERFSAEFPKEGPSILRIQQVVRGDSAAYFCASSLGQGNYNEQFFGPGTRLTVL.

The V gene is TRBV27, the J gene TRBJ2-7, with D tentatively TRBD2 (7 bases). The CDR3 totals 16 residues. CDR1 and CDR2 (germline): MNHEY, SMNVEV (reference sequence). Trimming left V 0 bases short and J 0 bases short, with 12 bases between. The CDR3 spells CASSLSGGHNSYEQYF. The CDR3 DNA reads TGTGCCAGCAGTTTATCGGGGGGGCACAACTCCTACGAGCAGTACTTC.

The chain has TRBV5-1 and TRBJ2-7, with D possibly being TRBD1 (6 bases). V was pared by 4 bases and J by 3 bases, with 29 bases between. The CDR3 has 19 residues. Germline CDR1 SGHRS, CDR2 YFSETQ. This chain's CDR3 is CASSPSSRGPLQNFYEQYF. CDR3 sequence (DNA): TGCGCCAGCAGCCCTTCCAGCAGGGGACCGCTTCAAAATTTCTACGAGCAGTACTTC.

CDR3 residues: CASSLAVAAGTDTQYF. As DNA, the CDR3 is TGTGCCAGCAGCTTAGCGGTTGCCGCCGGGACAGATACGCAGTATTTT. The rearrangement joins TRBV7-6 to TRBJ2-3; no reliable D call. The CDR3 contains 16 residues. Germline lookup yields CDR1 SGHVS and CDR2 FNYEAQ. Between the trimmed V and J ends, which lost 0 bases and 3 bases, there was a span of 13 bases.

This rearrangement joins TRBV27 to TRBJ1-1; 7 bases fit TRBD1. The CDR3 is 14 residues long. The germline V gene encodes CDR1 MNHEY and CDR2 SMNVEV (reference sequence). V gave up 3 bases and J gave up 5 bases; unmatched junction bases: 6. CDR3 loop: CASSFTGEETEAFF. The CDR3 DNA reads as TGTGCCAGCAGTTTTACAGGGGAGGAGACTGAAGCTTTCTTT.

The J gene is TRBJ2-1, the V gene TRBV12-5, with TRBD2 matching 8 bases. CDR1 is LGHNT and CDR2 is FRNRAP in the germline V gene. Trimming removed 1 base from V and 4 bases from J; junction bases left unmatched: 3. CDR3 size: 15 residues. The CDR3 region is CASGLAGRGYNEQFF. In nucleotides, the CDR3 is TGTGCTAGTGGTTTGGCCGGGAGGGGTTACAATGAGCAGTTCTTC. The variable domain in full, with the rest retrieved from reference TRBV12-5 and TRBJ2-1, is DARVTQTPRHKVTEMGQEVTMRCQPILGHNTVFWYRQTMMQGLELLAYFRNRAPLDDSGMPKDRFSAEMPDATLATLKIQPSEPRDSAVYFCASGLAGRGYNEQFFGPGTRLTVL.

The CDR3 region is CASSPDREKSPLHF. The CDR3 coding sequence is TGCGCCAGCAGTCCGGACAGGGAGAAATCACCCCTCCACTTT. This chain connects TRBV5-1 to TRBJ1-6; 8 bases are shared with TRBD1. CDR1 and CDR2 from the germline V gene are SGHRS and YFSETQ. Unmatched junction bases numbered 8, after V lost 5 bases and J lost 10 bases. The CDR3 length is 14 residues.

The CDR3 sequence is CASSRTGGRDEQYF. The CDR3 bases are TGTGCCAGCAGCCGGACAGGGGGAAGGGACGAGCAGTACTTC. The rearrangement uses TRBV5-6 and TRBJ2-7; 10 bases are shared with TRBD1. The CDR3 contains 14 residues. J was trimmed by 5 bases and V by 4 bases; bases with no gene match: 6. Germline lookup yields CDR1 SGHDT and CDR2 YYEEEE.

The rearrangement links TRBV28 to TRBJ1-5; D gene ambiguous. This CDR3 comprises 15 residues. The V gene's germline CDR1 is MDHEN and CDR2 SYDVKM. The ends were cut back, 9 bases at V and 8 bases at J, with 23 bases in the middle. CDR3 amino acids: CASTPGGSGEKPQHF. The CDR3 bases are TGTGCCAGTACTCCCGGAGGGTCTGGGGAGAAGCCCCAGCATTTT.

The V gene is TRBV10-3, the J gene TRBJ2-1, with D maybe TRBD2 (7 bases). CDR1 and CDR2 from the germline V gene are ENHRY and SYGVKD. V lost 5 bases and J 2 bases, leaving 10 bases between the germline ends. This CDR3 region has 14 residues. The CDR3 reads CAISQGRAYNEQFF. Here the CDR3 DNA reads TGTGCCATCAGTCAGGGGAGGGCCTACAATGAGCAGTTCTTC.

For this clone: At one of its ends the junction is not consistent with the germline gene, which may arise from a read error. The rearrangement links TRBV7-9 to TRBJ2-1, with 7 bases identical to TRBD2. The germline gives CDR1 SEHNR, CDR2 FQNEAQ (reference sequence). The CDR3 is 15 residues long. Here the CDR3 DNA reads TGTTCCAGCAGCTTAGGGAGGGTAGGGTACAATGAGCAGTTCTTC. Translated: CSSSLGRVGYNEQFF.